The source of this TCR beta chain is a study of blood T cell repertoires in COVID-19. Study details: T cells, B-cell-depleted T cells, or PBMCs provided the cDNA or gDNA that served as material.

This clone has just a few counts. CDR1 is SGHKS, CDR2 YYEKEE, per germline (reference sequence). V gave up 5 bases and J gave up 5 bases; unmatched junction bases: 8. CDR3 size: 14 residues. The table came from immunoSEQ multiplex PCR; TCRdb's copy has only in-frame clones and leaves some out. There are 90,000 to 120,000 clones in the sample; 65% to 80% occur only once, and about 4.3% lies in the top ten. V is TRBV5-5 and J is TRBJ2-7; 9 bases line up with TRBD1. Sequenced sample: peripheral blood. The sequence was obtained from a man in his sixties or seventies with acute or convalescent COVID-19. CDR3: CASSLGQGIHEQYF. The CDR3 DNA reads TGTGCCAGCAGTCTTGGACAGGGGATCCACGAGCAGTACTTC.